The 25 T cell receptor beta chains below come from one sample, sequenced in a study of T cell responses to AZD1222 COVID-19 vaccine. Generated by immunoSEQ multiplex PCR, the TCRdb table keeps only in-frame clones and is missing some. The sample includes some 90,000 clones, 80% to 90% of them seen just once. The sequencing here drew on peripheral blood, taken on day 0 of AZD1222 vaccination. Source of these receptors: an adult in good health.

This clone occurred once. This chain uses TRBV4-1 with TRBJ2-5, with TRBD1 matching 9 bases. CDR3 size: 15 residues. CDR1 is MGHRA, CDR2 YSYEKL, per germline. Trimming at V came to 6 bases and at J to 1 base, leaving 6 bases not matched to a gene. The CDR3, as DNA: TGCGCCAGCAGTTCCGGACAGGGGAGCCAAGAGACCCAGTACTTC. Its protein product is CASSSGQGSQETQYF.

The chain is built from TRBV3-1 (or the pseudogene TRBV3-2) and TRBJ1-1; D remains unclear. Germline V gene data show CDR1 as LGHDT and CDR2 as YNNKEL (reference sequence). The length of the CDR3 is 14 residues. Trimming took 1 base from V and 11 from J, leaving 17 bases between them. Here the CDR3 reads CASSQGFAISRAFF. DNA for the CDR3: TGTGCCAGCAGCCAAGGATTTGCAATTTCAAGGGCTTTCTTT.

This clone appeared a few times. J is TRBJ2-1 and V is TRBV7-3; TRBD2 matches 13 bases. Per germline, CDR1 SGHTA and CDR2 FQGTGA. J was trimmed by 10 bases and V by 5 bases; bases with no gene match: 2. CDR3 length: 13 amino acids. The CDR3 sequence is CASSLGLAGEQFF. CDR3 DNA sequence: TGTGCCAGCAGCCTGGGACTAGCGGGAGAGCAGTTCTTC.

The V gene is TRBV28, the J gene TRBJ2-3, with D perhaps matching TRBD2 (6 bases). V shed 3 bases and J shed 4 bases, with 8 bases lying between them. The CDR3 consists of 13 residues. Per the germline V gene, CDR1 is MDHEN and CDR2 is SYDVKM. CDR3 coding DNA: TGTGCCAGCAGTTTGACGGGAGCAGATACGCAGTATTTT. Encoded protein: CASSLTGADTQYF.

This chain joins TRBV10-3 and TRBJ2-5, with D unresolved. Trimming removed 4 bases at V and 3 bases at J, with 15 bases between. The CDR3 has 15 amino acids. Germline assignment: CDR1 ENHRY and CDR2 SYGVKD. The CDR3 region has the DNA TGTGCCATCAGTGCCGGGCCCCGAGAGGAAGAGACCCAGTACTTC. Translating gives CAISAGPREEETQYF.

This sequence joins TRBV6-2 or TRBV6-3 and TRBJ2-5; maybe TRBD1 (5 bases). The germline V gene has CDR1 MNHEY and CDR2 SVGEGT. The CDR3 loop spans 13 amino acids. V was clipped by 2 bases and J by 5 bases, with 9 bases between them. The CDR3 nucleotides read TGTGCCAGCAGTTACGCAGGGTTGGAGACCCAGTACTTC. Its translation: CASSYAGLETQYF.

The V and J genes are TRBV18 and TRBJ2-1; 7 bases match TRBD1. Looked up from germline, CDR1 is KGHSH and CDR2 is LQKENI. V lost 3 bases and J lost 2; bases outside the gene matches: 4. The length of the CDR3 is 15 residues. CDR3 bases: TGTGCCAGCTCACCTAGGGGGCTCGCCTACAATGAGCAGTTCTTC. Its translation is CASSPRGLAYNEQFF.

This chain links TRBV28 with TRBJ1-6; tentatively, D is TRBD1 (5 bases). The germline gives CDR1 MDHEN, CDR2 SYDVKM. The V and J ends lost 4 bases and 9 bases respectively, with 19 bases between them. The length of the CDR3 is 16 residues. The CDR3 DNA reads TGTGCCAGCAGTTCATGGATACAACAGGCGGGTTCACCCCTCCACTTT. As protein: CASSSWIQQAGSPLHF.

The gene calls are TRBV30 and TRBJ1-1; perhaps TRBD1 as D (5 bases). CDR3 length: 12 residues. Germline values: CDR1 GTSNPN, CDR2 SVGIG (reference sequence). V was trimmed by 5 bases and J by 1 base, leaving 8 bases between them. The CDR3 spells CAWGDPNTEAFF. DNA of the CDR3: TGTGCCTGGGGGGACCCGAACACTGAAGCTTTCTTT.

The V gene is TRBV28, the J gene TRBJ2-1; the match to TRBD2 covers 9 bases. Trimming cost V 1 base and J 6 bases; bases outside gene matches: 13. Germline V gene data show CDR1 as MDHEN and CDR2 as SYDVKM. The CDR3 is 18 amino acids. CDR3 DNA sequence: TGTGCCAGCAGTTTATATGTTAGCGGGAGAATATATGGCAATGAGCAGTTCTTC. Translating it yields CASSLYVSGRIYGNEQFF.

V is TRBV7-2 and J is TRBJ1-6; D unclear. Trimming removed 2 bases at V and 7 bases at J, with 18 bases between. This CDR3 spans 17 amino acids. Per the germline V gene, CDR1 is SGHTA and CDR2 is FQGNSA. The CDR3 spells CASSLRSGRAMNSPLHF. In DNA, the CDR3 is TGTGCCAGCAGCTTAAGGTCGGGGAGGGCCATGAATTCACCCCTCCACTTT.

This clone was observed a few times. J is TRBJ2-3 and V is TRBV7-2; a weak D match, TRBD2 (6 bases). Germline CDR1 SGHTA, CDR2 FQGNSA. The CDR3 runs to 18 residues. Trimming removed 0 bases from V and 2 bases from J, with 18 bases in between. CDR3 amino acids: CASSLARGSRKTTDTQYF. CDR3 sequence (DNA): TGTGCCAGCAGCTTAGCACGGGGGTCGCGGAAAACCACAGATACGCAGTATTTT.

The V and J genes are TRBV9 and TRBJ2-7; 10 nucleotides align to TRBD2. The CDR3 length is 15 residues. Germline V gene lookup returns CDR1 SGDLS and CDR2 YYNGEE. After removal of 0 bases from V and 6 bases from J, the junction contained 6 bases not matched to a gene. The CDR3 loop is CASSVEAGGPGEQYF. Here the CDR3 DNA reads TGTGCCAGCAGCGTAGAAGCGGGAGGGCCGGGCGAGCAGTACTTC.

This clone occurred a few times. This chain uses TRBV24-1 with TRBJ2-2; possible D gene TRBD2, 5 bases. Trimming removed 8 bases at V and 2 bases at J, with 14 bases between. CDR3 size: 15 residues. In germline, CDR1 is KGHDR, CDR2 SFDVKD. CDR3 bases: TGTGCCACCAAGGGAGCTGGGGATAACACCGGGGAGCTGTTTTTT. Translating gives CATKGAGDNTGELFF.

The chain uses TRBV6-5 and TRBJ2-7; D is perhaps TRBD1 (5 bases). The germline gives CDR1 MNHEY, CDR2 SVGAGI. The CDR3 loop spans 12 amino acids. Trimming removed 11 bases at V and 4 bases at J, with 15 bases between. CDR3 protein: CAGQWTFYEQYF. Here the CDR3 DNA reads TGTGCCGGACAATGGACATTTTACGAGCAGTACTTC.

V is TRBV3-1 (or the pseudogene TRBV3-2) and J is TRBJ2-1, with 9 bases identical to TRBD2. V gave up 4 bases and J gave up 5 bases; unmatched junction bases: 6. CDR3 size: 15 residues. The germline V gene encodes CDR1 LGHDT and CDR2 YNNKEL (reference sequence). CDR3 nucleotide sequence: TGTGCCAGCAGCCTACCGGGACTAGCTAACAATGAGCAGTTCTTC. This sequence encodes CASSLPGLANNEQFF.

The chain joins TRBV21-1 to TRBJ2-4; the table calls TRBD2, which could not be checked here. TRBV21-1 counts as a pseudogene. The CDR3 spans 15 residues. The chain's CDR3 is CASSGLAGTKNIQYF. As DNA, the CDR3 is TGTGCCAGCAGCGGACTAGCGGGTACCAAAAACATTCAGTACTTC.

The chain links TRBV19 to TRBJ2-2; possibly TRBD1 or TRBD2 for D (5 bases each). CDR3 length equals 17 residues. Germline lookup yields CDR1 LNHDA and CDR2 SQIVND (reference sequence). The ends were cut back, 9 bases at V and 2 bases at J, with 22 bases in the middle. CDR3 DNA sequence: TGTGCCAGGGGCGGGTATAGGCAGGGCCTTAACACCGGGGAGCTGTTTTTT. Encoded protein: CARGGYRQGLNTGELFF.

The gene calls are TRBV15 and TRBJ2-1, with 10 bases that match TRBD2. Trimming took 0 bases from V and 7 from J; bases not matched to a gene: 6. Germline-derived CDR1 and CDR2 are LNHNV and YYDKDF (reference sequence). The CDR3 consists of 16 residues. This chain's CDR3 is CATSREGLAGVNEQFF. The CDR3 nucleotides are TGTGCCACCAGCAGAGAGGGCCTAGCGGGAGTTAATGAGCAGTTCTTC.

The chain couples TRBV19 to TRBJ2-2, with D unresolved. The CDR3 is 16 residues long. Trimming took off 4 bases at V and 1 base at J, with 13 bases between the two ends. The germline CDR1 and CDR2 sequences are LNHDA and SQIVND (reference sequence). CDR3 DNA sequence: TGTGCCAGTAGTACTAGGCAACATGAGAACACCGGGGAGCTGTTTTTT. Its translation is CASSTRQHENTGELFF.

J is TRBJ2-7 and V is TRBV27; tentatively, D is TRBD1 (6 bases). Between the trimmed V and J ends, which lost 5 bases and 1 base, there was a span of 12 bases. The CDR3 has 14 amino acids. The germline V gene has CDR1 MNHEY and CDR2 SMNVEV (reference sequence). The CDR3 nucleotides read TGTGCCAGCAGTCAGGGGTTGTGGTCCTACGAGCAGTACTTC. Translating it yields CASSQGLWSYEQYF.

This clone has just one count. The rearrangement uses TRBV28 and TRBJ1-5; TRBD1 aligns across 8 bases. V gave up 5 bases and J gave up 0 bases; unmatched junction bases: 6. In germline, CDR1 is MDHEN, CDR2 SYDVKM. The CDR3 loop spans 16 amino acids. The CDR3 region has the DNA TGTGCCAGCAGTCCCATGACAGGGGATAGCAATCAGCCCCAGCATTTT. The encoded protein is CASSPMTGDSNQPQHF.

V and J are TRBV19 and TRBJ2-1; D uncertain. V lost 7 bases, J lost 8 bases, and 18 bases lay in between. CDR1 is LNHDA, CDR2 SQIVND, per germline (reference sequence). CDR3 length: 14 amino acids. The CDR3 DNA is TGTGCCAGTAAAAAGACAAATTTGGGCTATGAGCAGTTCTTC. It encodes CASKKTNLGYEQFF.

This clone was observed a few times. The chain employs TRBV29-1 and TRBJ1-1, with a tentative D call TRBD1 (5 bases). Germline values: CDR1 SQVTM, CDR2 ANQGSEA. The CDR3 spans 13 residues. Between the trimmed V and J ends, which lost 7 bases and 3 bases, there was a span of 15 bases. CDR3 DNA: TGCAGCGCTTCAGGGCTCGGGGACACTGAAGCTTTCTTT. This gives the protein CSASGLGDTEAFF.

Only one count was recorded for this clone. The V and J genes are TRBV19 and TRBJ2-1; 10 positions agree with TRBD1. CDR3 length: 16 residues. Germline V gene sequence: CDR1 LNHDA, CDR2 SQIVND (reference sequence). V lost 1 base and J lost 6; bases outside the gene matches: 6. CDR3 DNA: TGTGCCAGTAGTATAGGGGGGGACAGGGGTGGCAATGAGCAGTTCTTC. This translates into CASSIGGDRGGNEQFF.